Below are 22 T cell receptor beta chains sequenced from a single sample in a study of regulatory T cells in long-lasting Graves disease (dated by TCRdb to 2020 to 2023). In light of the paper, this sample's time point label describes: newly diagnosed GD, antithyroid drugs for less than 3 months. RNA was extracted from PBMCs in TRIzol for both TCR sequencing and RNA sequencing. Library preparation was by multiplex PCR. Reads for this sample came from an Illumina HiSeq 4000. iRepertoire HTBI primers and Arm-PCR amplification of CDR3 regions were used to construct TCR beta libraries. The public reads were reprocessed in TCRdb via fastp at Q25 and MiXCR, keeping in-frame beta chains. Each entry is one CDR3 protein sequence, shown with its most common DNA and genes. The sample includes roughly 520,000 distinct CDR3 sequences, with about 11% observed a single time. Of the sample, 7.5% to 9% is held by the ten largest clones.

The same sample was also studied in work on T cells in Graves' hyperthyroidism and ophthalmopathy.

Sequenced material: peripheral blood mononuclear cells (PBMCs), taken at new diagnosis, from a patient treated with antithyroid drugs. The receptor source for this set is a woman in her 30s with Graves disease. Donor details come from another sample of the same person, matched by shared clones.

With regard to this clonotype: A read error is likely here: a far larger clone is one base away. No conserved phenylalanine or tryptophan is present at the end of the CDR3, so a read error is the likely explanation. V gene TRBV9 combines with J gene TRBJ2-1; TRBD2 matches at 10 bases. The J call is in doubt because the DNA end fits TRBJ2-5 better. From germline, CDR1 is SGDLS and CDR2 YYNGEE. The CDR3 covers 15 residues. This CDR3 reads CASSLGGLASETQYL. CDR3 bases: TGTGCCAGCAGCTTAGGGGGACTAGCGAGCGAGACCCAGTACTTG.

The table lists this clonotype with many counts. The chain links TRBV16 to TRBJ1-2; 8 bases line up with TRBD1. Germline V CDR1 and CDR2: KGHSY, FQNENV. Trimming cost V 3 bases and J 6 bases; bases outside gene matches: 0. The CDR3 is made up of 12 amino acids. The CDR3 DNA sequence: TGTGCCAGCAGCCAGGACAGGGATGGCTACACCTTC. Translating it yields CASSQDRDGYTF.

This clonotype occurred a few times. One junction end does not reproduce the germline sequence, and a read error may be involved. This chain joins TRBV3-1 and TRBJ1-2; the D is unclear. The CDR3 is 14 residues long. The germline CDR1 and CDR2 sequences are LGHDT and YNNKEL (reference sequence). Here the CDR3 reads CASSSSSGIYRYTF. The CDR3 DNA reads TGTGCCAGCAGTTCCTCCTCCGGGATCTATCGCTACACCTTC.

V usage is TRBV5-1 and J usage is TRBJ1-2, with TRBD1 as a possible D gene (5 bases). V was pared by 0 bases and J by 2 bases, with 11 bases between. This CDR3 comprises 15 residues. Germline V gene lookup returns CDR1 SGHRS and CDR2 YFSETQ. The CDR3 coding sequence is TGCGCCAGCAGCTTGGCGGTCAGGGAAAACTATGGCTACACCTTC. Amino acids: CASSLAVRENYGYTF. The full variable domain, with the rest looked up from reference TRBV5-1 and TRBJ1-2, is KAGVTQTPRYLIKTRGQQVTLSCSPISGHRSVSWYQQTPGQGLQFLFEYFSETQRNKGNFPGRFSGRQFSNSRSEMNVSTLELGDSALYLCASSLAVRENYGYTFGSGTRLTVV.

Many counts were recorded for this clonotype. The junction differs from germline at one of its ends, possibly a read error. The chain joins TRBV28 to TRBJ2-5; TRBD1 matches 8 bases. From germline, CDR1 is MDHEN and CDR2 SYDVKM. The CDR3 loop spans 15 amino acids. CDR3 region: CASSIWHRGQETQYF. The CDR3 DNA reads as TGTGCCAGCAGTATATGGCACAGGGGGCAAGAGACCCAGTACTTC. Supplemented by reference TRBV28 and TRBJ2-5, the full variable domain reads DVKVTQSSRYLVKRTGEKVFLECVQDMDHENMFWYRQDPGLGLRLIYFSYDVKMKEKGDIPEGYSVSREKKERFSLILESASTNQTSMYLCASSIWHRGQETQYFGPGTRLLVL.

This clonotype was picked up many times. CDR3 sequence (DNA): TGTGCCAGCAGCATACAGGGTGGGGCCTACAATGAGCAGTTCTTC. Protein: CASSIQGGAYNEQFF. This chain connects TRBV6-1 to TRBJ2-1; weak D call: TRBD1 (6 bases). Germline assignment: CDR1 MNHNS and CDR2 SASEGT. V lost 6 bases to trimming and J lost 2 bases, with 14 bases between them. The CDR3 spans 15 residues.

A few counts support this clonotype. V and J are TRBV20-1 and TRBJ2-7; TRBD1 agrees at 10 bases. Trimming took 7 bases from V and 4 from J; bases not matched to a gene: 7. Germline-derived CDR1 and CDR2 are DFQATT and SNEGSKA (reference sequence). CDR3 length: 13 residues. CDR3 sequence: CSVSGTGEYEQYF. The CDR3 nucleotides read TGCAGTGTTTCGGGGACAGGGGAGTACGAGCAGTACTTC.

About this clonotype: A junction boundary mismatches the germline segment, possibly from a read error. The chain uses TRBV28 and TRBJ2-1; TRBD2 is a possible D gene (5 bases). Germline values: CDR1 MDHEN, CDR2 SYDVKM. The CDR3 is 12 amino acids. DNA for the CDR3: TGTACCAGCACCGAGGGTTGGGGTGAGCAGTTCTTC. It encodes CTSTEGWGEQFF.

This clonotype was counted ten times or more. V gene TRBV28 combines with J gene TRBJ1-2; a weak D match, TRBD1 (6 bases). The ends were cut back, 6 bases at V and 4 bases at J, with 18 bases in the middle. The CDR3 is made up of 15 amino acids. Germline V gene data show CDR1 as MDHEN and CDR2 as SYDVKM. CDR3 in amino acids: CASRLQGIIGYGYTF. For the CDR3, the DNA is TGTGCCAGCAGACTCCAGGGGATCATAGGCTATGGCTACACCTTC.

Many counts were recorded for this clonotype. The V and J genes are TRBV5-1 and TRBJ1-1, with 8 bases fitting TRBD1. Germline V gene lookup returns CDR1 SGHRS and CDR2 YFSETQ. The length of the CDR3 is 14 residues. With 5 bases clipped from V and 2 bases from J, the junction kept 5 bases outside the gene matches. CDR3 in amino acids: CASSGTGGNTEAFF. CDR3 nucleotides: TGCGCCAGCAGTGGGACAGGAGGAAACACTGAAGCTTTCTTT.

This clonotype was seen a handful of times. The chain recombines TRBV18 with TRBJ1-4; perhaps TRBD1 as D (6 bases). The CDR3 has 18 residues. The germline V and J ends were trimmed by 2 bases and 0 bases, with 16 bases remaining between them. Per the germline V gene, CDR1 is KGHSH and CDR2 is LQKENI. CDR3 sequence reads: CASSPRDQTGATNEKLFF. The CDR3 DNA reads TGTGCCAGCTCACCAAGGGACCAGACAGGTGCAACTAATGAAAAACTGTTTTTT.

This clonotype was seen many times. The rearrangement joins TRBV6-2 or TRBV6-3 to TRBJ1-4; no firm D call. V was pared by 0 bases and J by 3 bases, with 11 bases between. This CDR3 has 16 residues. The germline CDR1 and CDR2 sequences are MNHEY and SVGEGT. The DNA of the CDR3 is TGTGCCAGCAGTTACTCGCTCCCTGCGCCTAATGAAAAACTGTTTTTT. It encodes CASSYSLPAPNEKLFF.

The chain employs TRBV20-1 and TRBJ2-1; no clear D. The CDR3 spans 13 residues. Germline V gene data show CDR1 as DFQATT and CDR2 as SNEGSKA (reference sequence). With 2 bases removed from V and 8 bases from J, the gap between germline ends came to 13 bases. The CDR3 DNA sequence: TGCAGTGCTAGATTTCGGTTAGTCGATGAGCAGTTCTTC. Amino acids: CSARFRLVDEQFF.

This clonotype was observed at least ten times. This chain joins TRBV20-1 and TRBJ2-7, with D uncertain. This CDR3 has 14 amino acids. The germline V and J ends were trimmed by 0 bases and 1 base, with 10 bases remaining between them. The germline CDR1 and CDR2 sequences are DFQATT and SNEGSKA (reference sequence). In nucleotides, the CDR3 is TGCAGTGCTAGAGACAGGTACCAATCCTACGAGCAGTACTTC. It specifies CSARDRYQSYEQYF.

This clonotype has ten or more counts. The chain recombines TRBV9 with TRBJ1-1, with 7 bases that match TRBD1. This CDR3 has 16 amino acids. CDR1 and CDR2 from the germline V gene are SGDLS and YYNGEE. V dropped 5 bases and J dropped 3; count of bases not matched to a gene: 13. CDR3 coding DNA: TGTGCCAGCAGTGGATACACAGGGGCTAGGGACACTGAAGCTTTCTTT. Translating it yields CASSGYTGARDTEAFF. Looking up the rest from reference TRBV9 and TRBJ1-1 gives the full variable domain: DSGVTQTPKHLITATGQRVTLRCSPRSGDLSVYWYQQSLDQGLQFLIQYYNGEERAKGNILERFSAQQFPDLHSELNLSSLELGDSALYFCASSGYTGARDTEAFFGQGTRLTVV.

The V gene is TRBV6-1, the J gene TRBJ2-1, with 10 nucleotides matching TRBD2. The V and J ends lost 2 bases and 9 bases, in that order; junction bases with no gene match: 7. Germline values: CDR1 MNHNS, CDR2 SASEGT. CDR3 length: 15 residues. CDR3 in amino acids: CASSERELAGTEQFF. The CDR3 region has the DNA TGTGCCAGCAGTGAAAGGGAACTAGCGGGAACTGAGCAGTTCTTC.

About this clonotype: This likely came from a read error, as a far larger clone is one base away. V is TRBV2 and J is TRBJ2-1; 8 bases align to TRBD2. The ends lost 4 bases at V and 6 bases at J; junction bases unmatched: 2. CDR3 size: 13 residues. Germline V CDR1 and CDR2: SNHLY, FYNNEI. CDR3 nucleotide sequence: TGTGCCAGCAGTGCCGGGACTAGCAATGAGCAGTTCTTC. This gives the protein CASSAGTSNEQFF.

This clonotype was seen ten or more times. This rearrangement joins TRBV7-8 to TRBJ1-2; D possibly corresponds to TRBD1 (5 bases). Trimming took 0 bases from V and 4 from J, leaving 12 bases between them. CDR1 is SGHVS, CDR2 FQNEAQ, per germline. The CDR3 sequence is 15 residues long. The CDR3 nucleotides read TGTGCCAGCAGCTTAGCGGGGGGGGGTAGCTATGGCTACACCTTC. As protein: CASSLAGGGSYGYTF.

This clonotype appeared many times. The chain has TRBV30 and TRBJ2-1; perhaps TRBD1 as D (6 bases). Germline assignment: CDR1 GTSNPN and CDR2 SVGIG (reference sequence). This CDR3 is built from 12 residues. Trimming pared 2 bases from V and 7 bases from J, leaving 9 bases between. CDR3 bases: TGTGCCTGGAGTCATCAGGGGAATGAGCAGTTCTTC. Protein product: CAWSHQGNEQFF.

This clonotype was recorded many times. The chain employs TRBV29-1 and TRBJ2-3; D may match TRBD1 or TRBD2 (5 bases each). Trimming pared 6 bases from V and 0 bases from J, leaving 10 bases between. Germline V gene data show CDR1 as SQVTM and CDR2 as ANQGSEA. The CDR3 extends over 13 amino acids. The CDR3 here is CSVFRDSTDTQYF. CDR3 in DNA: TGCAGCGTGTTTAGGGACAGCACAGATACGCAGTATTTT.

This clonotype was recorded many times. The chain joins TRBV5-1 to TRBJ2-7, with D tentatively TRBD1 (5 bases). Germline CDR1 reads SGHRS; CDR2 reads YFSETQ. V lost 4 bases and J 0 bases, leaving 11 bases between the germline ends. The CDR3 has 14 residues. In DNA form, the CDR3 reads TGCGCCAGCAGCCCCAGGGCGTACTCCTACGAGCAGTACTTC. Amino acid sequence: CASSPRAYSYEQYF. The whole variable domain, remainder taken from reference TRBV5-1 and TRBJ2-7, is KAGVTQTPRYLIKTRGQQVTLSCSPISGHRSVSWYQQTPGQGLQFLFEYFSETQRNKGNFPGRFSGRQFSNSRSEMNVSTLELGDSALYLCASSPRAYSYEQYFGPGTRLTVT.

V and J are TRBV29-1 and TRBJ2-3, with no clear D. V dropped 8 bases and J dropped 3 bases, with 18 bases sitting between them. The CDR3 is 14 residues long. CDR1 is SQVTM, CDR2 ANQGSEA, per germline. Here the CDR3 DNA reads TGCAGCCCCCTAGTGGCAGGAGAGACAGATACGCAGTATTTT. Translating it yields CSPLVAGETDTQYF.